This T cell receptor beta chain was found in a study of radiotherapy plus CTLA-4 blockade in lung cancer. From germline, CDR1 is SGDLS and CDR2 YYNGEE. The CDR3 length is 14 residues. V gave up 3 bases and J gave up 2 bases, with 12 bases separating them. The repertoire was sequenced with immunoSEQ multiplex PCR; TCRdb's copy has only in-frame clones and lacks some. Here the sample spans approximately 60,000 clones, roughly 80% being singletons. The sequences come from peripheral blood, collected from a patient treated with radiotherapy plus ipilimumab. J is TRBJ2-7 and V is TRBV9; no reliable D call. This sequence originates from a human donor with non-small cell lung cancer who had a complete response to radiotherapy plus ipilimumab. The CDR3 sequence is CASSDGYRTYEQYF. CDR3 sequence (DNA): TGTGCCAGCAGCGATGGCTACCGAACCTACGAGCAGTACTTC.